Following are 18 T cell receptor beta chains from one sample sequenced in a study of immune evolution from preneoplasia to lung adenocarcinoma. TCRdb keeps only in-frame clones here, not all; method: immunoSEQ multiplex PCR. The table has nearly 5,000 clones, less than 80% seen once; the top ten hold 8.6%. Sequenced: FFPE normal lung tissue adjacent to the tumor. The receptors shown here come from a person between 45 and 75 years old with lung adenocarcinoma.

The J gene is TRBJ2-1, the V gene TRBV18, with D tentatively TRBD2 (5 bases). The V and J ends lost 3 bases and 9 bases respectively, with 12 bases between them. The germline V gene encodes CDR1 KGHSH and CDR2 LQKENI. The CDR3 runs to 13 residues. The CDR3 protein is CASSPPSSREQFF. The CDR3 DNA sequence: TGTGCCAGCTCACCCCCTTCTAGCCGTGAGCAGTTCTTC.

In this sample, this clone turned up a few times. The rearrangement joins TRBV2 to TRBJ2-7; the D gene could be TRBD1 or TRBD2 (5 bases each). Trimming pared 5 bases from V and 3 bases from J, leaving 14 bases between. The CDR3 consists of 14 residues. Per germline, CDR1 SNHLY and CDR2 FYNNEI. DNA for the CDR3: TGTGCCAGCAGTCCCGATGGGGGTTTCTACGAGCAGTACTTC. It yields the protein CASSPDGGFYEQYF.

This chain connects TRBV10-3 to TRBJ2-4; a weak D match, TRBD1 (6 bases). CDR1 is ENHRY and CDR2 is SYGVKD in the germline V gene. V was pared by 2 bases and J by 0 bases, with 14 bases between. There are 17 residues in the CDR3. CDR3 in amino acids: CAISEERGGLAKNIQYF. The CDR3 DNA is TGTGCCATCAGTGAGGAGAGAGGGGGATTAGCCAAAAACATTCAGTACTTC.

This sequence joins TRBV5-1 and TRBJ2-7; 8 bases map to TRBD1. Per the germline V gene, CDR1 is SGHRS and CDR2 is YFSETQ. The CDR3 has 13 residues. Trimming cost V 2 bases and J 6 bases; bases outside gene matches: 4. CDR3 protein: CASSLDRGGEQYF. Here the CDR3 DNA reads TGCGCCAGCAGCTTAGACAGGGGAGGCGAGCAGTACTTC.

The rearrangement uses TRBV18 and TRBJ1-2; 8 bases are a match to TRBD1. The CDR3 length is 13 residues. V lost 3 bases to trimming and J lost 5 bases; unmatched junction nucleotides: 2. The germline gives CDR1 KGHSH, CDR2 LQKENI. The CDR3 sequence is CASSPTGGYGYTF. In DNA, the CDR3 is TGTGCCAGCTCACCTACAGGGGGGTATGGCTACACCTTC.

CDR3 DNA: TGTGCCAGCAGTTCCCCAGGGATTAGGAATGGCTACACCTTC. Amino acids: CASSSPGIRNGYTF. This chain links TRBV28 with TRBJ1-2; D perhaps matches TRBD1 (5 bases). V gave up 4 bases and J gave up 6 bases, with 15 bases separating them. Germline values: CDR1 MDHEN, CDR2 SYDVKM. The CDR3 is 14 amino acids.

The rearrangement joins TRBV5-1 to TRBJ2-1, with 11 bases matching TRBD2. This CDR3 region has 15 residues. Germline assignment: CDR1 SGHRS and CDR2 YFSETQ. V lost 4 bases, J lost 7 bases, and 7 bases stayed unmatched. The CDR3 here is CASSPRLAGRNEQFF. Here the CDR3 DNA reads TGCGCCAGCAGCCCCCGACTAGCGGGACGGAATGAGCAGTTCTTC.

The chain couples TRBV10-3 to TRBJ2-5; TRBD1 agrees at 9 bases. This CDR3 spans 17 amino acids. Germline-derived CDR1 and CDR2 are ENHRY and SYGVKD. Losses at the gene ends were 0 bases for V and 3 bases for J; bases not matched to a gene: 8. The CDR3 bases are TGTGCCATCAGTGAGTCCGGGGACAGGGCGATGGAAGAGACCCAGTACTTC. This codes for CAISESGDRAMEETQYF.

The rearrangement links TRBV6-5 to TRBJ1-1; 8 nucleotides line up with TRBD1. CDR3 length: 14 residues. V lost 4 bases and J lost 3; bases outside the gene matches: 4. The germline CDR1 and CDR2 sequences are MNHEY and SVGAGI. The CDR3 DNA follows: TGTGCCAGCAGTTTGCAGGGGGCGGACACTGAAGCTTTCTTT. It specifies CASSLQGADTEAFF.

The chain employs TRBV11-2 and TRBJ2-5; D is ambiguous. Trimming removed 2 bases from V and 2 bases from J, with 9 bases in between. This CDR3 has 14 amino acids. Per the germline V gene, CDR1 is SGHAT and CDR2 is FQNNGV. The DNA of the CDR3 is TGTGCCAGCAGCTTATTTATCACACAAGAGACCCAGTACTTC. Amino acid sequence: CASSLFITQETQYF.

This clone was recorded once. The V gene is TRBV4-2, the J gene TRBJ1-5; possibly TRBD1 for D (5 bases). Germline assignment: CDR1 LGHNA and CDR2 YNFKEQ. Trimming cost V 0 bases and J 1 base, with 7 bases left between them. The CDR3 length is 15 residues. CDR3 sequence reads: CASSQEGGSNQPQHF. Here the CDR3 DNA reads TGTGCCAGCAGCCAAGAGGGGGGGAGCAATCAGCCCCAGCATTTT.

The chain couples TRBV6-1 to TRBJ2-7; 7 bases are shared with TRBD1. The trim removed 2 bases at V and 6 bases at J, leaving 13 bases unmatched. The germline gives CDR1 MNHNS, CDR2 SASEGT. CDR3 length: 16 amino acids. CDR3 sequence reads: CASSEKRGQVGLEQYF. The DNA for the CDR3 is TGTGCCAGCAGTGAAAAGAGAGGACAGGTGGGTCTCGAGCAGTACTTC.

This clone has just a few counts. The chain is built from TRBV28 and TRBJ2-7; the D is unclear. CDR3 length: 15 amino acids. V shed 3 bases and J shed 1 base, with 13 bases lying between them. Germline V CDR1 and CDR2: MDHEN, SYDVKM. The CDR3 coding sequence is TGTGCCAGCAGTTTCGCGGCGCTTGTATCCTACGAGCAGTACTTC. This encodes CASSFAALVSYEQYF.

The chain recombines TRBV6-1 with TRBJ1-5, with D hard to call. Germline CDR1 reads MNHNS; CDR2 reads SASEGT. There are 14 residues in the CDR3. The germline V and J ends were trimmed by 2 bases and 7 bases, with 12 bases remaining between them. The CDR3 DNA sequence: TGTGCCAGCAGTGAAAACCATGTTCACCAGCCCCAGCATTTT. It yields the protein CASSENHVHQPQHF.

V and J are TRBV19 and TRBJ2-3; perhaps TRBD1 as D (6 bases). CDR1 is LNHDA, CDR2 SQIVND, per germline (reference sequence). Trimming took off 4 bases at V and 2 bases at J, with 13 bases between the two ends. The length of the CDR3 is 15 residues. The CDR3 DNA reads TGTGCCAGTAGTACAGGACAGACACTCACAGATACGCAGTATTTT. Protein sequence: CASSTGQTLTDTQYF.

The chain carries TRBV27 and TRBJ2-7; TRBD1 is a possible D gene (5 bases). Germline V CDR1 and CDR2: MNHEY, SMNVEV (reference sequence). The CDR3 length is 15 residues. The V gene lost 2 bases and the J gene lost 7 bases, with 18 bases spanning the gap. CDR3 bases: TGTGCCAGCAGTTTAGTTAAGGCAGGGCCCCTTGAGCAGTACTTC. As protein: CASSLVKAGPLEQYF.

The chain recombines TRBV18 with TRBJ1-1, with TRBD1 matching 8 bases. Germline CDR1 and CDR2: KGHSH and LQKENI. CDR3 length: 15 residues. The J segment lost 0 bases and the V segment lost 5 bases, leaving 5 bases of the junction unmatched. This CDR3 is CASSTGTGMNTEAFF. The CDR3 region has the DNA TGTGCCAGCTCAACCGGGACAGGAATGAACACTGAAGCTTTCTTT.

Relative to its sample, this clone is large. The chain is built from TRBV9 and TRBJ2-2; no firm D call. V was trimmed by 3 bases and J by 4 bases, leaving 10 bases between them. The length of the CDR3 is 14 residues. In germline, CDR1 is SGDLS, CDR2 YYNGEE. The CDR3: CASSGQISTGELFF. CDR3 sequence (DNA): TGTGCCAGCAGCGGCCAGATTAGCACCGGGGAGCTGTTTTTT. Combining the CDR3 with reference TRBV9 and TRBJ2-2 gives the whole variable domain DSGVTQTPKHLITATGQRVTLRCSPRSGDLSVYWYQQSLDQGLQFLIQYYNGEERAKGNILERFSAQQFPDLHSELNLSSLELGDSALYFCASSGQISTGELFFGEGSRLTVL.